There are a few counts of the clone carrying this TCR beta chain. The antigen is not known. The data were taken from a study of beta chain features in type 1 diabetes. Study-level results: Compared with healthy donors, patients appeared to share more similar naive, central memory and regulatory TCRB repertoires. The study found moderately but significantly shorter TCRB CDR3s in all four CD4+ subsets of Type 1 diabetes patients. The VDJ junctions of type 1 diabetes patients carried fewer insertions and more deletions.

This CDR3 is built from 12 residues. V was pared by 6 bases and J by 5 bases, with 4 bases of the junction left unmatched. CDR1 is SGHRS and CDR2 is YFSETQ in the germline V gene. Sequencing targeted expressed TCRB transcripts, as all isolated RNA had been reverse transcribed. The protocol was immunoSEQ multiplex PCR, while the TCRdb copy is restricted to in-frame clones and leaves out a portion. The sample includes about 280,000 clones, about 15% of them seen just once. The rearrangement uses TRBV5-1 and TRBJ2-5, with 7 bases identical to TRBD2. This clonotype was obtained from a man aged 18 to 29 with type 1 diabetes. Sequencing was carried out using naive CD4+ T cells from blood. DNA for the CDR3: TGCGCCAGCACCGACGGGGGGGAGACCCAGTACTTC. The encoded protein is CASTDGGETQYF.